Following are 17 T cell receptor beta chains from one sample sequenced in a study of beta chain features in type 1 diabetes. Study observations and caveats: TCRB CDR3 length was moderately but significantly reduced in all four CD4+ subsets of Type 1 diabetes patients.

These TCRs are of unknown antigen specificity. The sequenced template was cDNA made from the entire isolated RNA. The repertoire was sequenced with immunoSEQ multiplex PCR; TCRdb's copy has only in-frame clones and lacks some. The repertoire holds some 160,000 clones, with about 9% as singletons. Sequenced sample: central memory CD4+ T cells from blood. These receptors originate from a woman aged 18-29 years with type 1 diabetes.

This clone was seen only a few times. V and J are TRBV5-1 and TRBJ2-3, with 8 bases identical to TRBD2. The trim removed 3 bases at V and 2 bases at J, leaving 8 bases unmatched. This CDR3 spans 16 amino acids. Germline-derived CDR1 and CDR2 are SGHRS and YFSETQ. As DNA, the CDR3 is TGCGCCAGCAGCTCTGGACTAGCAGGGACCACAGATACGCAGTATTTT. Translation: CASSSGLAGTTDTQYF.

The chain employs TRBV2 and TRBJ1-5; 9 bases are shared with TRBD1. The CDR3 is 14 amino acids. Germline values: CDR1 SNHLY, CDR2 FYNNEI. V dropped 5 bases and J dropped 2; count of bases not matched to a gene: 1. The DNA for the CDR3 is TGTGCCAGCAGTCGGGACAGGGGCAATCAGCCCCAGCATTTT. Translating gives CASSRDRGNQPQHF.

This clone appeared many times. The J gene is TRBJ2-5, the V gene TRBV7-9, with 9 nucleotides matching TRBD2. The CDR3 extends over 16 amino acids. V lost 5 bases to trimming and J lost 5 bases; unmatched junction nucleotides: 12. In germline, CDR1 is SEHNR, CDR2 FQNEAQ (reference sequence). CDR3 DNA: TGTGCCAGCAGCCGTGATTCGGCGGGAGGGCCGGAGACCCAGTACTTC. Translation: CASSRDSAGGPETQYF.

The rearrangement links TRBV13 to TRBJ2-7; 10 bases are a match to TRBD2. The CDR3 spans 16 residues. Germline CDR1 reads PRHDT; CDR2 reads FYEKMQ (reference sequence). The V gene end was trimmed by 3 bases and the J gene end by 0 bases; junction bases not matched to a gene: 5. This CDR3 reads CASSFLAGASSYEQYF. CDR3 nucleotide sequence: TGTGCCAGCAGCTTCCTAGCGGGGGCGAGCTCCTACGAGCAGTACTTC.

This sequence joins TRBV7-9 and TRBJ1-1, with no clear D. Germline V gene lookup returns CDR1 SEHNR and CDR2 FQNEAQ (reference sequence). This CDR3 spans 17 amino acids. V dropped 5 bases and J dropped 1 base, with 20 bases sitting between them. Here the CDR3 reads CASSEDTGRRWNTEAFF. CDR3 in DNA: TGTGCCAGCAGCGAAGACACTGGGAGGAGGTGGAACACTGAAGCTTTCTTT.

This clone was recorded a few times. The J gene is TRBJ2-3, the V gene TRBV2, with a possible D match to TRBD2 (5 bases). CDR1 and CDR2 from the germline V gene are SNHLY and FYNNEI. The CDR3 has 11 residues. V lost 6 bases and J 6 bases, leaving 7 bases between the germline ends. In DNA, the CDR3 is TGTGCCAGCAGGGGCGGGGATACGCAGTATTTT. This encodes CASRGGDTQYF.

The rearrangement links TRBV7-2 to TRBJ1-2, with D possibly being TRBD1 (6 bases). This CDR3 has 14 residues. Germline values: CDR1 SGHTA, CDR2 FQGNSA. The V end was cut by 5 bases, the J end by 4 bases, with 14 bases between. The CDR3 nucleotides are TGTGCCAGCAGCGTTTCGTGGGGGCCCTATGGCTACACCTTC. Translation gives CASSVSWGPYGYTF.

The rearrangement uses TRBV30 and TRBJ2-5; 11 bases align to TRBD2. The V gene's germline CDR1 is GTSNPN and CDR2 SVGIG (reference sequence). Trimming took 5 bases from V and 8 from J; bases not matched to a gene: 10. CDR3 size: 14 residues. CDR3 in DNA: TGTGCCTGGGTTCTCACTAGCGGGAGTGAAACCCAGTACTTC. Translated: CAWVLTSGSETQYF.

This chain uses TRBV7-9 with TRBJ1-6; 9 nucleotides line up with TRBD1. The CDR3 runs 12 residues. Germline assignment: CDR1 SEHNR and CDR2 FQNEAQ (reference sequence). V lost 8 bases to trimming and J lost 9 bases; unmatched junction nucleotides: 2. DNA for the CDR3: TGTGCCAGCGGGACAGGGACTTCACCCCTCCACTTT. Amino acid sequence: CASGTGTSPLHF.

The V gene is TRBV18, the J gene TRBJ2-5; the D gene is possibly TRBD2 (6 bases). Germline loops: CDR1 KGHSH, CDR2 LQKENI. Trimming removed 3 bases from V and 4 bases from J, with 33 bases in between. The CDR3 covers 21 residues. As DNA, the CDR3 is TGTGCCAGCTCACCTCCGAATGGGGGGAGATCCCACCCCGGTGATCGAGAGACCCAGTACTTC. It is translated as CASSPPNGGRSHPGDRETQYF.

There are a few counts of this clone. The junction and the germline gene differ at one end; a read error may be behind it. The J gene is TRBJ2-1, the V gene TRBV7-7; 10 bases fit TRBD2. Germline CDR1 and CDR2: SSHAT and FNYEAQ (reference sequence). CDR3 size: 13 residues. The CDR3 protein is CASSILAGNEQFF. CDR3 DNA sequence: TGTGCTAGCAGCATACTAGCGGGGAATGAGCAGTTCTTC.

This chain uses TRBV7-8 with TRBJ2-2; 8 nucleotides align to TRBD1. Germline lookup yields CDR1 SGHVS and CDR2 FQNEAQ. Trimming cost V 5 bases and J 7 bases; bases outside gene matches: 12. The CDR3 has 16 residues. CDR3 bases: TGTGCCAGCAGCCCAGGACAGGGAAGTTTGGGCGGGGAGCTGTTTTTT. The encoded protein is CASSPGQGSLGGELFF. Using reference TRBV7-8 and TRBJ2-2 for the parts outside the CDR3, the full variable domain is GAGVSQSPRYKVAKRGQDVALRCDPISGHVSLFWYQQALGQGPEFLTYFQNEAQLDKSGLPSDRFFAERPEGSVSTLKIQRTQQEDSAVYLCASSPGQGSLGGELFFGEGSRLTVL.

In its sample, this clone was seen a few times. V usage is TRBV10-2 and J usage is TRBJ2-5; TRBD2 matches 7 bases. The V gene's germline CDR1 is WSHSY and CDR2 SAAADI. The CDR3 is 13 amino acids. V was pared by 0 bases and J by 9 bases, with 4 bases of the junction left unmatched. CDR3 bases: TGCGCCAGCAGTGAGTCGAGCGGGGCGGCCCAGTACTTC. Protein: CASSESSGAAQYF.

This chain links TRBV28 with TRBJ2-1; 14 bases line up with TRBD2. Germline V gene lookup returns CDR1 MDHEN and CDR2 SYDVKM. This CDR3 is 20 amino acids long. The J segment lost 9 bases and the V segment lost 3 bases, leaving 19 bases of the junction unmatched. CDR3 amino acids: CASSFVATSGRDSRSIEQFF. In nucleotides, the CDR3 is TGTGCCAGCAGTTTTGTCGCGACTAGCGGGAGGGACTCGCGCTCCATTGAGCAGTTCTTC.

This clone has a handful of counts. The CDR3 reads CAISESLQGRENIQYF. CDR3 DNA: TGTGCCATCAGTGAGTCTCTTCAGGGGCGGGAAAACATTCAGTACTTC. The V gene is TRBV10-3, the J gene TRBJ2-4, with D possibly matching TRBD1 (6 bases). The V end lost 0 bases, the J end lost 5 bases, and 14 bases lay between the germline ends. Germline CDR1 ENHRY, CDR2 SYGVKD. This CDR3 comprises 16 residues.

The chain joins TRBV6-4 to TRBJ2-1; TRBD1 aligns across 8 bases. The CDR3 extends over 14 amino acids. Trimming at V came to 6 bases and at J to 7 bases, leaving 8 bases not matched to a gene. Looked up from germline, CDR1 is MRHNA and CDR2 is SNTAGT. The chain's CDR3 is CASRPGTGGNEQFF. In DNA form, the CDR3 reads TGTGCCAGCAGGCCCGGGACAGGAGGGAATGAGCAGTTCTTC.

Many counts were recorded for this clone. The chain employs TRBV2 and TRBJ1-1; D gene ambiguous. The CDR3 runs to 12 residues. V shed 7 bases and J shed 2 bases, with 8 bases lying between them. Germline loops: CDR1 SNHLY, CDR2 FYNNEI. This CDR3 is CASTYSNTEAFF. CDR3 coding DNA: TGTGCCAGCACCTACAGTAACACTGAAGCTTTCTTT.